This T cell receptor (beta chain) was recorded in a study of regulatory T cells in long-lasting Graves disease. The authors built TCR beta libraries using iRepertoire HTBI primers and Arm-PCR of CDR3 regions. TCRdb re-derived calls from the multiplex PCR reads in MiXCR, one entry per CDR3 protein. The profile shows under 500,000 distinct CDR3 sequences, around 20% of them singletons. This CDR3 comprises 15 residues. Germline loops: CDR1 MGHRA, CDR2 YSYEKL. The junction had 2 bases not matched to a gene; V was cut back by 0 bases and J by 3 bases. General observations from the study: Accuracy was possibly reduced by small sample size.

Time point denoted: persistent/refractory GD, antithyroid drugs over 5 years with positive TRAb. Following extraction of RNA from PBMCs, that RNA was used to make the TCR library. Diagnoses of Graves' disease were made by American Thyroid Association guidelines. Regarding this clonotype: Its antigen is not known.

V usage is TRBV4-1 and J usage is TRBJ2-7; TRBD1 matches 10 bases. This sequence originates from a female donor with Graves disease. Here the sequenced sample was peripheral blood mononuclear cells (PBMCs), taken when the disease was refractory, from a patient treated with antithyroid drugs. CDR3 nucleotides: TGCGCCAGCAGCCAAGACAGGACAGGGGGCTACGAGCAGTACTTC. This codes for CASSQDRTGGYEQYF.